This TCR beta chain was documented in a study of blood T cell repertoires in COVID-19. Study-level information: Researchers got acute and convalescent COVID-19 samples from the United States, Italy and Spain. PBMCs, B-cell-depleted T cells, or T cells were the source of the cDNA or gDNA that made up the material.

The authors' processing: It was from reference gene primer amplification that nucleated cell counts were estimated. This table comes from immunoSEQ multiplex PCR, and its TCRdb copy is limited to in-frame clones, with some not included. D and trimming come from the DNA, and the V and J calls and clone size come from that table. The sample holds tens of thousands of clones, approximately 80% seen once. The length of the CDR3 is 17 residues. V was cut by 0 bases and J by 4 bases, with 18 bases left in between. Germline V gives CDR1 LGHNA, CDR2 YNFKEQ. The J gene is TRBJ1-1, the V gene TRBV4-2; tentative D call: TRBD1 (5 bases). The sequence was collected from a human donor with active or convalescent COVID-19. The donor label of this sample is uncertain. The sequenced material came from peripheral blood. The DNA for the CDR3 is TGTGCCAGCAGCCAAGAGCTCTTTGGGTTAGGGGTCACTGAAGCTTTCTTT. It yields the protein CASSQELFGLGVTEAFF.